The 7 T cell receptor beta chains given below trace back to one sample, sequenced in a study of shared clonotypes between healthy human individuals. Assay: immunoSEQ multiplex PCR; the TCRdb copy retains only in-frame clones and omits some. The sample holds around 620,000 clones, about 95% seen once. Positive CCR7 selection of CD45RO-negative cells yielded the naive CD8 cells, and terminally differentiated effector memory CD45RA+ cells were excluded. The sample taken for sequencing was naive CD8+ T cells sorted from blood. These receptors were collected from a woman aged 25 to 45 in good health.

This clone came up once. The genes are TRBV5-7 and TRBJ1-4; D remains unclear. TRBV5-7 is designated an ORF whose function remains uncertain. The CDR3 runs to 14 residues. With 0 bases removed from V and 3 bases from J, the gap between germline ends came to 6 bases. DNA for the CDR3: TGTGCCAGCAGCTTGGACAGACCTAATGAAAAACTGTTTTTT. Protein product: CASSLDRPNEKLFF.

This clone was detected only a few times. The chain joins TRBV15 to TRBJ1-5; no firm D call. The CDR3 consists of 15 residues. V lost 0 bases, J lost 0 bases, and 6 bases lay in between. Germline assignment: CDR1 LNHNV and CDR2 YYDKDF (reference sequence). The CDR3 DNA reads as TGTGCCACCAGCAGAGATATGGATAGCAATCAGCCCCAGCATTTT. Translated: CATSRDMDSNQPQHF.

The chain carries TRBV19 and TRBJ2-7; D call uncertain. The germline gives CDR1 LNHDA, CDR2 SQIVND (reference sequence). The CDR3 extends over 14 amino acids. Trimming removed 5 bases at V and 4 bases at J, with 15 bases between. The CDR3 sequence is CASSLDLESYEQYF. CDR3 nucleotide sequence: TGTGCCAGTAGTCTCGATCTGGAGTCTTACGAGCAGTACTTC.

This clone appeared a few times. This chain links TRBV9 with TRBJ1-3; no firm D call. Germline loops: CDR1 SGDLS, CDR2 YYNGEE. This CDR3 is 12 amino acids long. Trimming stripped 10 bases from V and 3 bases from J, with 11 bases between. CDR3: CAGNRDGNTIYF. CDR3 DNA sequence: TGTGCCGGGAACAGAGATGGAAACACCATATATTTT.

The chain carries TRBV19 and TRBJ1-1; D is perhaps TRBD1 (5 bases). CDR1 LNHDA and CDR2 SQIVND come from the germline V gene (reference sequence). Trimming cost V 6 bases and J 3 bases, with 14 bases left between them. This CDR3 has 14 residues. Here the CDR3 DNA reads TGTGCCAGTAGGGGGCGGTCTTTTGACACTGAAGCTTTCTTT. This codes for CASRGRSFDTEAFF.

V is TRBV27 and J is TRBJ1-5; D possibly corresponds to TRBD1 (5 bases). The V gene's germline CDR1 is MNHEY and CDR2 SMNVEV (reference sequence). Trimming removed 4 bases at V and 0 bases at J, with 19 bases between. The CDR3 runs to 18 residues. The CDR3 nucleotides read TGTGCCAGCAGTTCGGTTATGGACATCAGGCATAGCAATCAGCCCCAGCATTTT. The encoded protein is CASSSVMDIRHSNQPQHF.

V is TRBV11-2 and J is TRBJ2-1, with 9 bases matching TRBD2. V trimming: 7 bases; J trimming: 6 bases; junction bases outside the gene matches: 16. Looked up from germline, CDR1 is SGHAT and CDR2 is FQNNGV. This CDR3 comprises 17 residues. CDR3 amino acids: CASTKWMREGRVNEQFF. As DNA, the CDR3 is TGTGCCAGCACCAAGTGGATGCGGGAGGGCCGCGTCAATGAGCAGTTCTTC.